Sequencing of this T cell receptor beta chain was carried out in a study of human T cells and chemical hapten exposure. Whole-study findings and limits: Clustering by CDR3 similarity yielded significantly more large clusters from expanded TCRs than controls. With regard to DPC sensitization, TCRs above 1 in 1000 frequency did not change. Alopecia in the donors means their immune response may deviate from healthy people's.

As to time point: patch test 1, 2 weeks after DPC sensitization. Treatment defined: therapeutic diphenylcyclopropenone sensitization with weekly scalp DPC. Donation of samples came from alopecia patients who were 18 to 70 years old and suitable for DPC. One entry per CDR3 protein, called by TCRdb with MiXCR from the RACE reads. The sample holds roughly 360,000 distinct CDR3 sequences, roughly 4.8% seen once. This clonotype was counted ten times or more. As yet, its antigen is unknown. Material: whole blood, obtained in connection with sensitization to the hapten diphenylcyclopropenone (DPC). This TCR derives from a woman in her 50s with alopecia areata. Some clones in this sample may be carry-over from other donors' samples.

The CDR3 nucleotides read TGTGCCAGCTCCGTTAGGCTAGCGGGGGGGTACGAGCAGTACTTC. Translation: CASSVRLAGGYEQYF. The V call is TRBV21-1, the J call TRBJ2-7; the listed D gene, TRBD2, was not tested against the DNA. TRBV21-1 is flagged as a pseudogene. The CDR3 spans 15 residues.